This T cell receptor (beta chain) originates from a study of blood T cell repertoires in COVID-19. Study details: T cells, B-cell-depleted T cells, or PBMCs provided the cDNA or gDNA that served as material.

Produced via immunoSEQ multiplex PCR; TCRdb's table is partial and in-frame only. The data hold about 180,000 clones, with 85% observed a single time. Looked up from germline, CDR1 is SGHAT and CDR2 is FQNNGV. Trimming took off 1 base at V and 4 bases at J, with 8 bases between the two ends. The CDR3 spans 13 residues. The chain uses TRBV11-2 and TRBJ2-7; tentative D call: TRBD2 (6 bases). Sequencing was performed on PBMCs or T cells enriched from blood (not recorded which). This clonotype was obtained from a middle-aged man who had recovered from COVID-19. The CDR3 here is CASSLVSGYEQYF. The CDR3 DNA reads as TGTGCCAGCAGCTTAGTGAGCGGGTACGAGCAGTACTTC.